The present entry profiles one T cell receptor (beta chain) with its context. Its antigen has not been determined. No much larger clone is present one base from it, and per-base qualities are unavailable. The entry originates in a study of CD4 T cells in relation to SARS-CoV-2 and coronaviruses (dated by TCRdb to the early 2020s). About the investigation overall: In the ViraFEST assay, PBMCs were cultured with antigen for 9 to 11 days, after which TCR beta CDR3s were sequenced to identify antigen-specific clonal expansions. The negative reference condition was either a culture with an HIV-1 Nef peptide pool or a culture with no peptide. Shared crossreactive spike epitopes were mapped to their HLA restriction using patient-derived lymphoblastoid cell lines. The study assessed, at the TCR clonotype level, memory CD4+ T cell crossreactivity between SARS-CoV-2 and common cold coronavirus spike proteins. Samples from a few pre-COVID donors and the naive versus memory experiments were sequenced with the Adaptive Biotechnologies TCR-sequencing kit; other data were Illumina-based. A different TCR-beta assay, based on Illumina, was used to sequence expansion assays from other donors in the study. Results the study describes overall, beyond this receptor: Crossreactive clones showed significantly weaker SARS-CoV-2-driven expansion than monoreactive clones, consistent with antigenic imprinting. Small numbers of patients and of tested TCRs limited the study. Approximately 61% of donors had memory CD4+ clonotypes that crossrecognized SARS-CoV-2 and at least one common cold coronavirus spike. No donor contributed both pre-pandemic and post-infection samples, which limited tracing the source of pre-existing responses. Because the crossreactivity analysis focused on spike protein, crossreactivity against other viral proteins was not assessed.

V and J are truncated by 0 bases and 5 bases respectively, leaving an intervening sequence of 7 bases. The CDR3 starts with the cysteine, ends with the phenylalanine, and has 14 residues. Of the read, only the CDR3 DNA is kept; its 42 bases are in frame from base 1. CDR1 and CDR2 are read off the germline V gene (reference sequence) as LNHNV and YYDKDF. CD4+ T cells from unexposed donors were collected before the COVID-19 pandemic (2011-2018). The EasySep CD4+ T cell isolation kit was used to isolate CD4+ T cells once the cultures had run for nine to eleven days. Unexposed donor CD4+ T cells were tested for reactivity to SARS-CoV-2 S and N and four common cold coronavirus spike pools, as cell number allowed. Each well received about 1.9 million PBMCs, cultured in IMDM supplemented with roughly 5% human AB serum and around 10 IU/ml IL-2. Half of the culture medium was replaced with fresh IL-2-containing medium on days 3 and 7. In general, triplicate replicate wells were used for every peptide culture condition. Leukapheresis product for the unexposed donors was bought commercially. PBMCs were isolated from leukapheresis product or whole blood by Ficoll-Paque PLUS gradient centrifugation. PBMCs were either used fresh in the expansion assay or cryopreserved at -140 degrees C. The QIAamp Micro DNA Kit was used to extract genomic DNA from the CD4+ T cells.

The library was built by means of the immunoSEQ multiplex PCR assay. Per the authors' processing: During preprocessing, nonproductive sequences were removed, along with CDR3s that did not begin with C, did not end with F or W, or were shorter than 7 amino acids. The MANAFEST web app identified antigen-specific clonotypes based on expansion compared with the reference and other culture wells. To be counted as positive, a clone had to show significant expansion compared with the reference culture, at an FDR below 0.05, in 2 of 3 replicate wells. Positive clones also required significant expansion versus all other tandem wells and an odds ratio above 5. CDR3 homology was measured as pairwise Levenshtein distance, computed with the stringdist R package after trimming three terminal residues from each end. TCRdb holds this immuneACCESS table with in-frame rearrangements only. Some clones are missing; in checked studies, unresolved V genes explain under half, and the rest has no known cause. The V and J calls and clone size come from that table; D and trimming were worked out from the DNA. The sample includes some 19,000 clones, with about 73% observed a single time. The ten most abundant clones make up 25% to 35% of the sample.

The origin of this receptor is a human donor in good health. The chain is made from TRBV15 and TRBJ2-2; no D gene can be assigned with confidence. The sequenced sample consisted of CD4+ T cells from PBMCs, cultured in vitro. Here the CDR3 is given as CATSRDHETGELFF. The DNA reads TGTGCCACCAGCAGAGATCACGAGACCGGGGAGCTGTTTTTT. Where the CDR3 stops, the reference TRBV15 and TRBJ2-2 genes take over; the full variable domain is DAMVIQNPRYQVTQFGKPVTLSCSQTLNHNVMYWYQQKSSQAPKLLFHYYDKDFNNEADTPDNFQSRRPNTSFCFLDIRSPGLGDTAMYLCATSRDHETGELFFGEGSRLTVL.